One sample yielded the 12 T cell receptor beta chains listed below, sequenced in a study of blood T cell repertoires in COVID-19. Assay: immunoSEQ multiplex PCR; the TCRdb copy retains only in-frame clones and omits some. The data show roughly 220,000 clones, 88% seen once. The sequenced sample consisted of PBMCs or T cells enriched from blood (not recorded which). Receptors were obtained from a young woman who had recovered from COVID-19.

This rearrangement joins TRBV20-1 to TRBJ2-7; D possibly corresponds to TRBD1 (6 bases). The CDR3 totals 15 residues. The germline V gene has CDR1 DFQATT and CDR2 SNEGSKA (reference sequence). With 3 bases removed from V and 4 bases from J, the gap between germline ends came to 19 bases. The CDR3 reads CSASGSLQGFYEQYF. For the CDR3, the DNA is TGCAGTGCTAGTGGCTCTTTACAGGGATTTTACGAGCAGTACTTC.

The rearrangement links TRBV6-2 or TRBV6-3 to TRBJ2-1; a possible D gene is TRBD2 (5 bases). CDR3 length: 16 residues. The V end was cut by 2 bases, the J end by 0 bases, with 11 bases between. In germline, CDR1 is MNHEY, CDR2 SVGEGT. In DNA, the CDR3 is TGTGCCAGCAGTTACCAACGGGGTAGCTCCTACAATGAGCAGTTCTTC. Translation: CASSYQRGSSYNEQFF.

The rearrangement uses TRBV5-1 and TRBJ1-1; tentative D call: TRBD1 (6 bases). Germline lookup yields CDR1 SGHRS and CDR2 YFSETQ. This CDR3 spans 15 amino acids. The germline V and J ends were trimmed by 4 bases and 0 bases, with 13 bases remaining between them. CDR3 coding DNA: TGCGCCAGCAGCCGACAGGATCCTATGAACACTGAAGCTTTCTTT. Its translation is CASSRQDPMNTEAFF.

The chain recombines TRBV6-1 with TRBJ1-2; 7 nucleotides match TRBD1. Per germline, CDR1 MNHNS and CDR2 SASEGT. The CDR3 covers 14 residues. The V segment lost 1 base and the J segment 5 bases; nucleotides outside the gene matches: 4. The CDR3 here is CASSEGTGYYGYTF. In DNA, the CDR3 is TGTGCCAGCAGTGAAGGGACAGGTTATTATGGCTACACCTTC.

The gene calls are TRBV4-3 and TRBJ1-6; D is perhaps TRBD1 (6 bases). V lost 0 bases to trimming and J lost 7 bases, with 13 bases between them. Germline V gives CDR1 LGHNA, CDR2 YSLEER. The CDR3 has 16 amino acids. The CDR3 reads CASSQDRTVRNSPLHF. The CDR3 DNA reads TGCGCCAGCAGCCAAGATCGGACAGTGAGGAATTCACCCCTCCACTTT.

This sequence joins TRBV28 and TRBJ2-1; 10 bases agree with TRBD2. CDR3 length: 15 amino acids. Germline V gene data show CDR1 as MDHEN and CDR2 as SYDVKM. Trimming removed 6 bases from V and 4 bases from J; junction bases left unmatched: 6. Here the CDR3 reads CASSPTSGFYNEQFF. The CDR3, as DNA: TGTGCCAGCAGCCCGACTAGCGGGTTTTACAATGAGCAGTTCTTC.

The chain couples TRBV5-4 to TRBJ1-5; possibly TRBD1 for D (6 bases). CDR1 and CDR2 (germline): SGHNT, YYREEE (reference sequence). Trimming pared 4 bases from V and 9 bases from J, leaving 14 bases between. The CDR3 covers 13 residues. In DNA form, the CDR3 reads TGTGCCAGCAGCCTGAGCAGGGGCGGGCCCCAGCATTTT. This encodes CASSLSRGGPQHF.

V is TRBV5-6 and J is TRBJ1-6; D possibly corresponds to TRBD1 (6 bases). V was pared by 4 bases and J by 7 bases, with 18 bases between. CDR3 size: 16 residues. CDR1 SGHDT and CDR2 YYEEEE come from the germline V gene. For the CDR3, the DNA is TGTGCCAGCAGCCTTTTGATGGACAGTAAGAATTCACCCCTCCACTTT. Protein: CASSLLMDSKNSPLHF.

This chain links TRBV10-3 with TRBJ1-5; D might be TRBD1 (6 bases). The CDR3 spans 16 residues. V was shortened by 5 bases and J by 4 bases, with 18 bases between the two germline ends. Per the germline V gene, CDR1 is ENHRY and CDR2 is SYGVKD. The CDR3 DNA sequence: TGTGCCATCAGTTCGACAGGTCTAGGGCGAAATCAGCCCCAGCATTTT. This encodes CAISSTGLGRNQPQHF.

The genes are TRBV14 and TRBJ2-1, with TRBD1 as a possible D gene (8 bases). Germline V gene sequence: CDR1 SGHDN, CDR2 FVKESK. This CDR3 contains 15 residues. V was shortened by 2 bases and J by 4 bases, with 12 bases between the two germline ends. In DNA form, the CDR3 reads TGTGCCAGCAGCCAAACAGGGGGGGGATACAATGAGCAGTTCTTC. It specifies CASSQTGGGYNEQFF.

The chain uses TRBV11-2 and TRBJ1-3, with unresolved D. CDR3 length: 14 amino acids. Per germline, CDR1 SGHAT and CDR2 FQNNGV. V lost 3 bases, J lost 0 bases, and 6 bases lay in between. The CDR3 DNA is TGTGCCAGCAGCTTGACGGGCTCTGGAAACACCATATATTTT. Amino acids: CASSLTGSGNTIYF.

This sequence joins TRBV15 and TRBJ1-6; D ambiguous. With 5 bases removed from V and 8 bases from J, the gap between germline ends came to 10 bases. This CDR3 spans 13 amino acids. Germline V gives CDR1 LNHNV, CDR2 YYDKDF (reference sequence). CDR3 nucleotide sequence: TGTGCCACCAGCTCTTCGAGGGATTCACCCCTCCACTTT. Translation gives CATSSSRDSPLHF.